Listed below are T cell receptor beta chains from one sample, sequenced in a study of identical twins. TCRdb passed the 5' RACE reads through MiXCR, listing each CDR3 protein once. In the table there are 150,000 or so distinct CDR3 sequences, approximately 3.5% of which are singletons. Sequenced: memory T cells sorted from blood. The receptors were sampled from a man younger than 35 in good health. Each CDR3 is given with its conserved first and last residue. D genes are given only for firm matches. A row's size may be missing; if present it is once, few, many or a size class.

j_call clone_size d_call v_call cdr3_nt cdr3_aa
TRBJ2-7 many - TRBV6-5 TGTGCCAGCGGTCTAGTCTCCTCCGAGCAGTACTTC CASGLVSSEQYF
TRBJ2-3 many TRBD2 TRBV20-1 TGCAGTGCTAGTAAAACTAGCGGGAGGGCGAATACGCAGTATTTT CSASKTSGRANTQYF
TRBJ2-7 - - TRBV18 TGTGCCAGCTCACCAGAGTTCTACGAGCAGTACTTC CASSPEFYEQYF
TRBJ2-1 many - TRBV6-2/TRBV6-3 TGTGCCAGCAGTTATGGGGGACGCTTTTCCAATGAGCAGTTCTTC CASSYGGRFSNEQFF
TRBJ1-3 many - TRBV7-9 TGTGCCAGCCCAGGAGGTCCTGGAAACACCATATATTTT CASPGGPGNTIYF
TRBJ1-2 many TRBD1 TRBV11-2 TGTGCCAGCAGCTTAGGGGTACCGGGACAGGGTCTTGGCTACACCTTC CASSLGVPGQGLGYTF
TRBJ1-1 many TRBD1 TRBV19 TGTGCCAGTAGTCTCTCCGGGACAGGGGGCGCGAAGGGCACTGAAGCTTTCTTT CASSLSGTGGAKGTEAFF
TRBJ2-5 many - TRBV20-1 TGCAGTGCTGGGAAAGTAGCGTGGGAAGAGACCCAGTACTTC CSAGKVAWEETQYF
TRBJ1-2 many - TRBV30 TGTGCCTGGACAGGGTACTATGGCTACACCTTC CAWTGYYGYTF
TRBJ1-1 many - TRBV29-1 TGCAGCGTTTCAAGGGGACGGGTGAACACTGAAGCTTTCTTT CSVSRGRVNTEAFF
TRBJ2-3 many - TRBV4-1 TGCGCCAGCAGCCAAGACTCTAGAACTACGCAGTATTTT CASSQDSRTTQYF